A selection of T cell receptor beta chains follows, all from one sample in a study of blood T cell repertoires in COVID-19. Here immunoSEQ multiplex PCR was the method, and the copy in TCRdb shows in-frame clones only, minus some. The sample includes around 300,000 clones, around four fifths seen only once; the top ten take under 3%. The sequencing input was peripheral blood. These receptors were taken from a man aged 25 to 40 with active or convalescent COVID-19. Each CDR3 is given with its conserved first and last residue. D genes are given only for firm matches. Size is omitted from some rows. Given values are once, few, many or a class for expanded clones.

cdr3_aa: CASSAGDLGGYTF
cdr3_nt: TGTGCCAGCAGCGCGGGGGACCTGGGAGGCTACACCTTC
clone_size: once
d_call: -
v_call: TRBV9
j_call: TRBJ1-2

cdr3_aa: CASSSSSEGPQHF
cdr3_nt: TGTGCCAGCAGCTCAAGTTCCGAGGGGCCCCAGCATTTT
clone_size: -
d_call: -
v_call: TRBV5-5
j_call: TRBJ1-5

cdr3_aa: CASSDPTGRQETQYF
cdr3_nt: TGCGCCAGCAGCGATCCGACAGGGAGGCAAGAGACCCAGTACTTC
clone_size: -
d_call: -
v_call: TRBV5-1
j_call: TRBJ2-5

cdr3_aa: CASSSRAPSYEQYF
cdr3_nt: TGTGCCAGCAGTTCCAGGGCACCCTCCTACGAGCAGTACTTC
clone_size: once
d_call: -
v_call: TRBV28
j_call: TRBJ2-7

cdr3_aa: CASSSIARGRWDEQYF
cdr3_nt: TGTGCCAGCAGTTCGATAGCACGCGGGAGATGGGACGAGCAGTACTTC
clone_size: few
d_call: TRBD2
v_call: TRBV27
j_call: TRBJ2-7

cdr3_aa: CASSWRRKDHEQYF
cdr3_nt: TGTGCCAGCAGTTGGCGGAGGAAGGATCACGAGCAGTACTTC
clone_size: -
d_call: -
v_call: TRBV6-5
j_call: TRBJ2-7

cdr3_aa: CASSWWQGDTEAFF
cdr3_nt: TGCGCCAGCAGCTGGTGGCAGGGGGACACTGAAGCTTTCTTT
clone_size: -
d_call: TRBD1
v_call: TRBV5-1
j_call: TRBJ1-1

cdr3_aa: CASSWGGAYEQYF
cdr3_nt: TGTGCCAGCAGTTGGGGAGGGGCGTACGAGCAGTACTTC
clone_size: -
d_call: TRBD2
v_call: TRBV27
j_call: TRBJ2-7

cdr3_aa: CASSDRVGSYNEQFF
cdr3_nt: TGTGCCAGCAGTGACAGGGTTGGTTCCTACAATGAGCAGTTCTTC
clone_size: -
d_call: -
v_call: TRBV6-1
j_call: TRBJ2-1

cdr3_aa: CASSLRRSRGRNGYTF
cdr3_nt: TGTGCCAGCAGCTTAAGGCGTAGCAGGGGTAGGAATGGCTACACCTTC
clone_size: -
d_call: -
v_call: TRBV11-3
j_call: TRBJ1-2

cdr3_aa: CATSRDLPGQSSYNEQFF
cdr3_nt: TGTGCCACCAGCAGAGATCTTCCCGGACAGAGCTCCTACAATGAGCAGTTCTTC
clone_size: -
d_call: -
v_call: TRBV15
j_call: TRBJ2-1

cdr3_aa: CASSPGLAGDKRYEQYF
cdr3_nt: TGTGCCAGCAGCCCGGGACTAGCGGGGGATAAGAGGTACGAGCAGTACTTC
clone_size: -
d_call: TRBD2
v_call: TRBV7-2
j_call: TRBJ2-7

cdr3_aa: CASSSDREIYEQYF
cdr3_nt: TGTGCCAGCAGCTCTGACAGGGAAATTTACGAGCAGTACTTC
clone_size: -
d_call: TRBD1
v_call: TRBV7-9
j_call: TRBJ2-7

cdr3_aa: CASSHLRWTGHGVYNEQFF
cdr3_nt: TGTGCCAGCAGCCATTTAAGGTGGACAGGCCACGGGGTTTACAATGAGCAGTTCTTC
clone_size: -
d_call: TRBD1
v_call: TRBV7-3
j_call: TRBJ2-1

cdr3_aa: CASSYPRETQYF
cdr3_nt: TGTGCCAGCTCGTACCCCCGGGAGACCCAGTACTTC
clone_size: -
d_call: -
v_call: TRBV18
j_call: TRBJ2-5

cdr3_aa: CASSYPIKRNTDTQYF
cdr3_nt: TGTGCCAGCAGTTACCCCATCAAGCGGAACACAGATACGCAGTATTTT
clone_size: -
d_call: -
v_call: TRBV6-2/TRBV6-3
j_call: TRBJ2-3

cdr3_aa: CATRSGNTIYF
cdr3_nt: TGTGCCACCCGATCCGGGAACACCATATATTTT
clone_size: few
d_call: -
v_call: TRBV6-5
j_call: TRBJ1-3

cdr3_aa: CASSPTSGLYNEQFF
cdr3_nt: TGTGCCAGCAGTCCGACTAGCGGCCTTTACAATGAGCAGTTCTTC
clone_size: -
d_call: TRBD2
v_call: TRBV2
j_call: TRBJ2-1

cdr3_aa: CAPAGHYGYTF
cdr3_nt: TGTGCCCCAGCAGGTCACTATGGCTACACCTTC
clone_size: -
d_call: -
v_call: TRBV24-1
j_call: TRBJ1-2

cdr3_aa: CAWRSQPNEKLFF
cdr3_nt: TGTGCCTGGAGATCACAGCCTAATGAAAAACTGTTTTTT
clone_size: -
d_call: -
v_call: TRBV30
j_call: TRBJ1-4

cdr3_aa: CSALRLAGERGTDTQYF
cdr3_nt: TGCAGCGCACTAAGACTAGCGGGAGAAAGGGGTACAGATACGCAGTATTTT
clone_size: -
d_call: TRBD2
v_call: TRBV29-1
j_call: TRBJ2-3

cdr3_aa: CATSRDWGAGNTIYF
cdr3_nt: TGTGCCACCAGCAGAGATTGGGGAGCTGGAAACACCATATATTTT
clone_size: -
d_call: -
v_call: TRBV15
j_call: TRBJ1-3

cdr3_aa: CASSSDTYEQYF
cdr3_nt: TGTGCCAGCAGCTCAGACACCTACGAGCAGTACTTC
clone_size: -
d_call: -
v_call: TRBV5-4
j_call: TRBJ2-7

cdr3_aa: CASSLSFSGNTIYF
cdr3_nt: TGTGCCAGCAGCTTATCCTTCTCTGGAAACACCATATATTTT
clone_size: -
d_call: -
v_call: TRBV7-9
j_call: TRBJ1-3

cdr3_aa: CASSTGDEKLFF
cdr3_nt: TGTGCCAGCAGCACGGGGGATGAAAAACTGTTTTTT
clone_size: once
d_call: -
v_call: TRBV7-9
j_call: TRBJ1-4

cdr3_aa: CASSEPGLVTGELFF
cdr3_nt: TGTGCCAGCAGTGAGCCGGGGTTGGTCACCGGGGAGCTGTTTTTT
clone_size: -
d_call: -
v_call: TRBV2
j_call: TRBJ2-2

cdr3_aa: CASSIDADYGYTF
cdr3_nt: TGTGCCAGTAGTATAGACGCAGACTATGGCTACACCTTC
clone_size: -
d_call: -
v_call: TRBV19
j_call: TRBJ1-2

cdr3_aa: CASSERTSGELFF
cdr3_nt: TGTGCCAGCAGTGAAAGGACTAGCGGGGAGCTGTTTTTT
clone_size: -
d_call: TRBD2
v_call: TRBV2
j_call: TRBJ2-2

cdr3_aa: CSVVSAGYGYTF
cdr3_nt: TGCAGCGTTGTATCGGCGGGCTATGGCTACACCTTC
clone_size: -
d_call: -
v_call: TRBV29-1
j_call: TRBJ1-2

cdr3_aa: CASSAHGQGSTEAFF
cdr3_nt: TGTGCCAGCTCTGCACATGGTCAGGGGTCCACTGAAGCTTTCTTT
clone_size: many
d_call: -
v_call: TRBV18
j_call: TRBJ1-1

cdr3_aa: CATSPGVNTGELFF
cdr3_nt: TGTGCCACCAGTCCCGGGGTGAACACCGGGGAGCTGTTTTTT
clone_size: -
d_call: -
v_call: TRBV24-1
j_call: TRBJ2-2

cdr3_aa: CASSLDQGGVGGNTIYF
cdr3_nt: TGCGCCAGCAGCTTGGACCAGGGTGGAGTTGGTGGAAACACCATATATTTT
clone_size: once
d_call: -
v_call: TRBV5-1
j_call: TRBJ1-3

cdr3_aa: CASSLNGQGAVWNTIYF
cdr3_nt: TGTGCCAGCAGCTTAAATGGACAGGGGGCTGTATGGAACACCATATATTTT
clone_size: once
d_call: TRBD1
v_call: TRBV11-2
j_call: TRBJ1-3

cdr3_aa: CASSYSGPVNSPLHF
cdr3_nt: TGTGCCAGCAGTTACTCGGGGCCGGTAAATTCACCCCTCCACTTT
clone_size: -
d_call: -
v_call: TRBV6-5
j_call: TRBJ1-6

cdr3_aa: CACSGVTEAFF
cdr3_nt: TGTGCCTGTTCAGGGGTGACTGAAGCTTTCTTT
clone_size: -
d_call: -
v_call: TRBV30
j_call: TRBJ1-1

cdr3_aa: CAWRRAGGPSEQYF
cdr3_nt: TGTGCCTGGAGACGAGCGGGAGGGCCAAGCGAGCAGTACTTC
clone_size: -
d_call: TRBD2
v_call: TRBV30
j_call: TRBJ2-7

cdr3_aa: CASSQVGQGNGAFF
cdr3_nt: TGTGCCAGCAGCCAAGTGGGACAGGGGAATGGAGCTTTCTTT
clone_size: -
d_call: TRBD1
v_call: TRBV3-1/TRBV3-2
j_call: TRBJ1-1

cdr3_aa: CASSLSTGYSNQPQHF
cdr3_nt: TGTGCCAGCAGTTTATCGACAGGGTATAGCAATCAGCCCCAGCATTTT
clone_size: -
d_call: TRBD1
v_call: TRBV28
j_call: TRBJ1-5

cdr3_aa: CASSQVEGGEFSYEQYF
cdr3_nt: TGTGCCAGCAGCCAAGTCGAAGGGGGGGAATTTTCCTACGAGCAGTACTTC
clone_size: -
d_call: -
v_call: TRBV4-2
j_call: TRBJ2-7

cdr3_aa: CASSEFIAGRTVSGNTIYF
cdr3_nt: TGTGCCAGCAGTGAATTCATTGCGGGCCGGACGGTATCTGGAAACACCATATATTTT
clone_size: -
d_call: -
v_call: TRBV6-1
j_call: TRBJ1-3

cdr3_aa: CASSPGTANTEAFF
cdr3_nt: TGTGCCAGCAGCCCCGGGACAGCGAACACTGAAGCTTTCTTT
clone_size: -
d_call: TRBD1
v_call: TRBV4-2
j_call: TRBJ1-1

cdr3_aa: CASSSPPDEQYF
cdr3_nt: TGTGCCAGCAGCTCCCCCCCCGACGAGCAGTACTTC
clone_size: many
d_call: -
v_call: TRBV12-3/TRBV12-4
j_call: TRBJ2-7

cdr3_aa: CASSSPGQLAGGGNEQFF
cdr3_nt: TGTGCCAGCAGTTCTCCCGGACAGCTAGCGGGAGGTGGTAATGAGCAGTTCTTC
clone_size: -
d_call: TRBD2
v_call: TRBV27
j_call: TRBJ2-1

cdr3_aa: CASSPPGSEETQYF
cdr3_nt: TGTGCCAGCAGTCCACCCGGGTCCGAAGAGACCCAGTACTTC
clone_size: few
d_call: -
v_call: TRBV27
j_call: TRBJ2-5

cdr3_aa: CATFGGPQGTGELFF
cdr3_nt: TGTGCCACGTTCGGAGGGCCCCAAGGGACCGGGGAGCTGTTTTTT
clone_size: -
d_call: -
v_call: TRBV19
j_call: TRBJ2-2

cdr3_aa: CASSVGGGGYQPQHF
cdr3_nt: TGTGCCAGCAGCGTAGGAGGGGGCGGGTATCAGCCCCAGCATTTT
clone_size: -
d_call: TRBD1
v_call: TRBV9
j_call: TRBJ1-5

cdr3_aa: CASSATSGSSYNEQFF
cdr3_nt: TGTGCCAGCAGCGCAACTAGCGGGAGCTCCTACAATGAGCAGTTCTTC
clone_size: -
d_call: TRBD2
v_call: TRBV9
j_call: TRBJ2-1

cdr3_aa: CSVERVSNYGYTF
cdr3_nt: TGCAGCGTTGAGAGGGTCAGTAACTATGGCTACACCTTC
clone_size: -
d_call: -
v_call: TRBV29-1
j_call: TRBJ1-2

cdr3_aa: CASSQERLAFSYEQFF
cdr3_nt: TGTGCCAGCAGCCAAGAGAGGTTAGCCTTCTCCTATGAGCAGTTCTTC
clone_size: -
d_call: -
v_call: TRBV4-2
j_call: TRBJ2-1

cdr3_aa: CASSAGRGNTIYF
cdr3_nt: TGTGCCAGCAGCGCGGGGAGGGGAAACACCATATATTTT
clone_size: once
d_call: -
v_call: TRBV7-3
j_call: TRBJ1-3

cdr3_aa: CASIKTTGGNQPQHF
cdr3_nt: TGTGCCAGCATCAAAACTACAGGGGGAAATCAGCCCCAGCATTTT
clone_size: -
d_call: TRBD1
v_call: TRBV28
j_call: TRBJ1-5

cdr3_aa: CASRRTGEGETQYF
cdr3_nt: TGTGCCAGCAGACGGACAGGGGAGGGAGAGACCCAGTACTTC
clone_size: -
d_call: TRBD1
v_call: TRBV11-2
j_call: TRBJ2-5

cdr3_aa: CASSYAGTANYGYTF
cdr3_nt: TGTGCCAGCAGCTATGCCGGGACAGCTAACTATGGCTACACCTTC
clone_size: -
d_call: TRBD1
v_call: TRBV28
j_call: TRBJ1-2

cdr3_aa: CATGTGASYEQYF
cdr3_nt: TGCGCCACCGGGACAGGGGCCTCCTACGAGCAGTACTTC
clone_size: -
d_call: TRBD1
v_call: TRBV5-1
j_call: TRBJ2-7

cdr3_aa: CASRGPNQPQHF
cdr3_nt: TGTGCCAGCAGGGGGCCGAATCAGCCCCAGCATTTT
clone_size: -
d_call: -
v_call: TRBV2
j_call: TRBJ1-5